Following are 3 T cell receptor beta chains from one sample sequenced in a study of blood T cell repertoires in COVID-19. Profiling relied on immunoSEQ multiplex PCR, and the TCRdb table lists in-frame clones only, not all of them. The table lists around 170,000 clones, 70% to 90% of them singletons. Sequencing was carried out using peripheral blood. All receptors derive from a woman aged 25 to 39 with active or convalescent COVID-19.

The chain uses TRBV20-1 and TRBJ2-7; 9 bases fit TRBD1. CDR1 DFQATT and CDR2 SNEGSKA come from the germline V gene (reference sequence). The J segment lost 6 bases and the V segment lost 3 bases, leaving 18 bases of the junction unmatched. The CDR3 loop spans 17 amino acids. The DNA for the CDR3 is TGCAGTGCTAGTTGGCATGAATCAAGACAGGGGGGCTCCGAGCAGTACTTC. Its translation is CSASWHESRQGGSEQYF.

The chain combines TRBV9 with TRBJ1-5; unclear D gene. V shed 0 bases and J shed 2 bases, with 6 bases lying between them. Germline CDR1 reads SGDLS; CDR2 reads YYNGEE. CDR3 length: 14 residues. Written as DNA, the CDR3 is TGTGCCAGCAGCGTAGGGGCCGGCAATCAGCCCCAGCATTTT. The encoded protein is CASSVGAGNQPQHF.

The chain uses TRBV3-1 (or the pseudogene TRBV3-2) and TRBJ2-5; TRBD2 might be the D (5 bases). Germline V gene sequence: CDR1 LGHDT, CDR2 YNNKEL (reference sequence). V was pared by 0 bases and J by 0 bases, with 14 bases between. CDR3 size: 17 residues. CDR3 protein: CASSQERRVLHQETQYF. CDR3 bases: TGTGCCAGCAGCCAAGAGAGGCGGGTACTACACCAAGAGACCCAGTACTTC.